This record concerns one T cell receptor beta chain sequence. Its antigen is not known. The sample comes from a study of T cell responses to AZD1222 COVID-19 vaccine. Using immunoSEQ multiplex PCR, the repertoire was profiled, and TCRdb retains in-frame clones only, with some absent. The sample consists of about 110,000 clones, roughly nine tenths of them appearing once. Germline loops: CDR1 LNHDA, CDR2 SQIVND (reference sequence). V lost 3 bases and J lost 8; bases outside the gene matches: 4. This CDR3 is built from 13 residues. Points from the study as a whole: Spike-specific TCR depth and breadth grew after two AZD1222 doses. Nearly half of unique spike-specific TCRs reportedly avoided B.1.351 and B.1.1.7 mutated regions.

The gene calls are TRBV19 and TRBJ1-2, with 9 positions matching TRBD1. The sample in question was peripheral blood, obtained on day 0 of AZD1222 vaccination. The receptor comes from an adult in good health. CDR3 nucleotides: TGTGCCAGTAGTATGAGGACAGGGGACGGCTACACCTTC. As protein: CASSMRTGDGYTF.